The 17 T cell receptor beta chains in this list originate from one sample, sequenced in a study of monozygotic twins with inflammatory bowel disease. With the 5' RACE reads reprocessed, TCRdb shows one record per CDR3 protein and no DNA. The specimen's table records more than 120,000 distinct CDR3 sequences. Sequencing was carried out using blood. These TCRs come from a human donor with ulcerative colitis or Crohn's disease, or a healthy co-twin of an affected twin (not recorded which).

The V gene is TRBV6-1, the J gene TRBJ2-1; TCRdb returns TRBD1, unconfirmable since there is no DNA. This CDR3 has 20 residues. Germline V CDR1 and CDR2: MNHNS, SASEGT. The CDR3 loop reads CASSEARLGARALLDNEQFF.

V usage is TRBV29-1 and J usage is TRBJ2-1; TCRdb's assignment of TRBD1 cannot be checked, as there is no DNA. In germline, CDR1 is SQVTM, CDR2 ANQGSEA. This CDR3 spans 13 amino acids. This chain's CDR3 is CSVDYYGGNEQFF.

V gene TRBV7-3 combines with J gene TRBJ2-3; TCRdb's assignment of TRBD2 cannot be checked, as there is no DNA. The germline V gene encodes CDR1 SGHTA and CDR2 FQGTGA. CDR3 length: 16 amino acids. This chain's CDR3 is CASSSYHRGLTDTQYF.

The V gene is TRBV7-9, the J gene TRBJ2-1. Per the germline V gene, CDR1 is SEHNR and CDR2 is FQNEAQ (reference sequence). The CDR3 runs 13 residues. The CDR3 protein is CASSFDSKGEQFF. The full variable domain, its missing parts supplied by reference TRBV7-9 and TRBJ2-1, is DTGVSQNPRHKITKRGQNVTFRCDPISEHNRLYWYRQTLGQGPEFLTYFQNEAQLEKSRLLSDRFSAERPKGSFSTLEIQRTEQGDSAMYLCASSFDSKGEQFFGPGTRLTVL.

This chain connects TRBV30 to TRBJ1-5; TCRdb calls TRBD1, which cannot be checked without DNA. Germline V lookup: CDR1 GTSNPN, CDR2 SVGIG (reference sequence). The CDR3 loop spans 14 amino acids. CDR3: CAWSRQEIFQPQHF.

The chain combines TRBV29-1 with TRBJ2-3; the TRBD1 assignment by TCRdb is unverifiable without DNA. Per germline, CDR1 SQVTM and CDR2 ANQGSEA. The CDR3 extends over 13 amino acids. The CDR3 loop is CSGADRGTDTQYF.

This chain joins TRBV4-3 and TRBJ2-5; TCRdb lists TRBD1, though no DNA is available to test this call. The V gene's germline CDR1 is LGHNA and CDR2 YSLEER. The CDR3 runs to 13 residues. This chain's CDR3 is CASSRDRKETQYF.

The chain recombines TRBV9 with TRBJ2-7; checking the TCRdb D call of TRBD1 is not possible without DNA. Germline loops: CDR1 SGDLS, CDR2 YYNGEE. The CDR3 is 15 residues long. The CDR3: CASSVTGQGLSEQYF.

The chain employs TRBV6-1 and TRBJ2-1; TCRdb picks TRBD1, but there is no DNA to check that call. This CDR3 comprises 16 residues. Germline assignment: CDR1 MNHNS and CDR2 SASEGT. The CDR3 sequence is CASSGQEARSYNEQFF.

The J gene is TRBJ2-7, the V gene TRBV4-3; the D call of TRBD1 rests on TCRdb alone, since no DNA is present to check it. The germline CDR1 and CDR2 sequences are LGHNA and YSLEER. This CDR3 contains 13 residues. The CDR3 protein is CASSRQGSYEQYF.

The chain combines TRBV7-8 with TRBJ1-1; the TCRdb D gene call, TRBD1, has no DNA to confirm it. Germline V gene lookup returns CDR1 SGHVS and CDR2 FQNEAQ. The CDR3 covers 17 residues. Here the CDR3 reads CASSPGTGKGVNTEAFF.

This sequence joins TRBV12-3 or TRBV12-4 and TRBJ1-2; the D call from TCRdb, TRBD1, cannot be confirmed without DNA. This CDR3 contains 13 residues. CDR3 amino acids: CASSADGENGYTF.

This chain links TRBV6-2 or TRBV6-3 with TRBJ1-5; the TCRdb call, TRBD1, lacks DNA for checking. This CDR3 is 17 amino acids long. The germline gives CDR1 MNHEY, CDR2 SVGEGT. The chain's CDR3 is CASSPRTPWKDNQPQHF.

Here the CDR3 reads CASCPETIDTEAFF. The chain has TRBV5-1 and TRBJ1-1. Germline-derived CDR1 and CDR2 are SGHRS and YFSETQ. CDR3 length: 14 residues.

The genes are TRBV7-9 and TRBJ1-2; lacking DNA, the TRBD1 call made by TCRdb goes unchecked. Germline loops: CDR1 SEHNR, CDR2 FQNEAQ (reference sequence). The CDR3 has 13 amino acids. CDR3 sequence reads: CASSLPRVRGYTF.

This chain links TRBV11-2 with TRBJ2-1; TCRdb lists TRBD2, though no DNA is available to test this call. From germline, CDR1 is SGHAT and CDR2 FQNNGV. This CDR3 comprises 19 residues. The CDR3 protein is CASSRVGTSGRFSYNEQFF. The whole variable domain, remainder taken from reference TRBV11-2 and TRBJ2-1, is EAGVAQSPRYKIIEKRQSVAFWCNPISGHATLYWYQQILGQGPKLLIQFQNNGVVDDSQLPKDRFSAERLKGVDSTLKIQPAKLEDSAVYLCASSRVGTSGRFSYNEQFFGPGTRLTVL.

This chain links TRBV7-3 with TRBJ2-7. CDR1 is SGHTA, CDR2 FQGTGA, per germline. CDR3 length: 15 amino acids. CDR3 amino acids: CASSLSGGVVSEQYF.